The clone carrying this T cell receptor (beta chain) was counted only a few times. Participants, about 18 to 90 years old, spanned around 25 US areas. This CDR3 has 15 amino acids. V dropped 3 bases and J dropped 5 bases, with 17 bases sitting between them. CDR1 is DFQATT, CDR2 SNEGSKA, per germline (reference sequence). The data stem from a study of blood T cell repertoires in COVID-19. Here immunoSEQ multiplex PCR was the method, and the copy in TCRdb shows in-frame clones only, minus some. The table lists 400,000 or so clones, roughly 88% of them singletons. This clonotype originated in a woman in her 40s with acute COVID-19. This rearrangement joins TRBV20-1 to TRBJ1-5; a possible D gene is TRBD1 (5 bases). The sequenced material came from PBMCs or T cells enriched from blood (not recorded which). The CDR3 region has the DNA TGCAGTGCTAGTCCTAGGGAGGGAGGGGATCAGCCCCAGCATTTT. Amino acid sequence: CSASPREGGDQPQHF.